These 26 T cell receptor beta chains came from one sample sequenced in a study of T cell responses to AZD1222 COVID-19 vaccine. Measured with immunoSEQ multiplex PCR; TCRdb has only the in-frame clones, and not every one. The table has over 100,000 clones, roughly 84% seen once. Here the sequenced sample was peripheral blood, taken on day 0 of AZD1222 vaccination. These receptors were collected from an adult in good health.

The chain has TRBV28 and TRBJ1-5; D is unclear. The CDR3 runs to 15 residues. Trimming cost V 3 bases and J 0 bases, with 9 bases left between them. The germline CDR1 and CDR2 sequences are MDHEN and SYDVKM. Written as DNA, the CDR3 is TGTGCCAGCAGTTTTCAGCGGAATAGCAATCAGCCCCAGCATTTT. Protein sequence: CASSFQRNSNQPQHF. The full variable domain, with the rest looked up from reference TRBV28 and TRBJ1-5, is DVKVTQSSRYLVKRTGEKVFLECVQDMDHENMFWYRQDPGLGLRLIYFSYDVKMKEKGDIPEGYSVSREKKERFSLILESASTNQTSMYLCASSFQRNSNQPQHFGDGTRLSIL.

Only a few counts were recorded for this clone. The chain joins TRBV29-1 to TRBJ1-1; no definite D call. CDR1 and CDR2 (germline): SQVTM, ANQGSEA. V was pared by 7 bases and J by 0 bases, with 12 bases between. This CDR3 region has 13 residues. CDR3 nucleotides: TGCAGCGCATCACTCGGCCTGAACACTGAAGCTTTCTTT. It is translated as CSASLGLNTEAFF.

This clone was counted a single time. This chain links TRBV7-2 with TRBJ2-7; D might be TRBD1 or TRBD2, each matching 5 bases. CDR1 and CDR2 from the germline V gene are SGHTA and FQGNSA. The germline V and J ends were trimmed by 2 bases and 0 bases, with 14 bases remaining between them. The CDR3 extends over 16 amino acids. CDR3 coding DNA: TGTGCCAGCAGCTTATACGGGGCTCAGCCCTCCTACGAGCAGTACTTC. This codes for CASSLYGAQPSYEQYF.

The chain combines TRBV7-2 with TRBJ2-3; D unresolved. CDR1 is SGHTA and CDR2 is FQGNSA in the germline V gene. This CDR3 contains 12 residues. Trimming took off 5 bases at V and 3 bases at J, with 6 bases between the two ends. CDR3 sequence: CASSLSTDTQYF. The CDR3 nucleotides are TGTGCCAGCAGCCTTAGTACAGATACGCAGTATTTT.

This clone appeared a single time. Other DNA sequences in the same sample also yield this CDR3. V and J are TRBV19 and TRBJ2-5, with D tentatively TRBD1 (5 bases). Per the germline V gene, CDR1 is LNHDA and CDR2 is SQIVND (reference sequence). Trimming took 0 bases from V and 2 from J, leaving 7 bases between them. The CDR3 is 14 residues long. This CDR3 reads CASSIDRGQETQYF. The CDR3 DNA sequence: TGTGCCAGTAGTATAGATAGGGGACAAGAGACCCAGTACTTC.

The J gene is TRBJ1-2, the V gene TRBV5-1, with 9 bases identical to TRBD1. CDR1 is SGHRS, CDR2 YFSETQ, per germline. This CDR3 contains 15 residues. After removal of 4 bases from V and 3 bases from J, the junction contained 7 bases not matched to a gene. For the CDR3, the DNA is TGCGCCAGCAGCGTCGGGACAGGGTGGGACTATGGCTACACCTTC. The encoded protein is CASSVGTGWDYGYTF.

This clone was counted once. The rearrangement uses TRBV5-1 and TRBJ2-7, with TRBD2 identical over 8 bases. The CDR3 is 15 amino acids. Germline V CDR1 and CDR2: SGHRS, YFSETQ. After removal of 0 bases from V and 2 bases from J, the junction contained 4 bases not matched to a gene. The CDR3 sequence is CASSLVVAGPYEQYF. CDR3 nucleotides: TGCGCCAGCAGCTTGGTAGTAGCGGGGCCCTACGAGCAGTACTTC.

This chain joins TRBV24-1 and TRBJ1-1; D ambiguous. In germline, CDR1 is KGHDR, CDR2 SFDVKD. The CDR3 consists of 11 residues. V was clipped by 3 bases and J by 4 bases, with 2 bases between them. This CDR3 reads CATSDSTEAFF. In DNA, the CDR3 is TGTGCCACCAGTGATAGCACTGAAGCTTTCTTT.

The V and J genes are TRBV12-3 or TRBV12-4 and TRBJ1-4, with unresolved D. V was cut by 5 bases and J by 0 bases, with 4 bases left in between. The CDR3 totals 13 residues. This chain's CDR3 is CASSIATNEKLFF. The CDR3 DNA reads TGTGCCAGCAGTATTGCAACTAATGAAAAACTGTTTTTT.

The chain carries TRBV19 and TRBJ2-1; D is unclear. V lost 5 bases and J lost 8, with 10 bases in between. The CDR3 sequence is 12 residues long. Germline V gene data show CDR1 as LNHDA and CDR2 as SQIVND (reference sequence). The CDR3 bases are TGTGCCAGTAGTTCTAGTTTCGATGAGCAGTTCTTC. Translation gives CASSSSFDEQFF.

This chain joins TRBV19 and TRBJ1-4; a weak D match, TRBD1 (6 bases). From germline, CDR1 is LNHDA and CDR2 SQIVND (reference sequence). Trimming shortened V by 3 bases and J by 4 bases, and 9 bases separated the two germline ends. The CDR3 is 14 amino acids. Here the CDR3 DNA reads TGTGCCAGTAGTATGGGGACACATAATGAAAAACTGTTTTTT. The encoded protein is CASSMGTHNEKLFF.

V gene TRBV19 combines with J gene TRBJ2-7, with TRBD1 identical over 10 bases. CDR3 length equals 14 residues. Trimming removed 3 bases from V and 11 bases from J; junction bases left unmatched: 10. CDR1 is LNHDA, CDR2 SQIVND, per germline (reference sequence). CDR3 nucleotides: TGTGCCAGTAGTATCTCCGGGACAGGGGAGCGGAAGTACTTC. As protein: CASSISGTGERKYF. Full variable domain (missing parts from reference TRBV19 and TRBJ2-7): DGGITQSPKYLFRKEGQNVTLSCEQNLNHDAMYWYRQDPGQGLRLIYYSQIVNDFQKGDIAEGYSVSREKKESFPLTVTSAQKNPTAFYLCASSISGTGERKYFGPGTRLTVT.

The genes are TRBV6-6 and TRBJ1-3; 8 bases map to TRBD1. Germline CDR1 reads MNHNY; CDR2 reads SVGAGI (reference sequence). The CDR3 spans 15 residues. Trimming at V came to 0 bases and at J to 4 bases, leaving 2 bases not matched to a gene. The CDR3 DNA is TGTGCCAGCAGTTACTCGCGGACAGGGGGAAACACCATATATTTT. Translation gives CASSYSRTGGNTIYF.

The V and J genes are TRBV18 and TRBJ2-1; 13 bases fit TRBD2. V shed 6 bases, J shed 1 base, and the junction held 6 bases outside the gene matches. Germline V gene data show CDR1 as KGHSH and CDR2 as LQKENI. The CDR3 is 17 amino acids. The CDR3 loop reads CASSRGLAGVSYNEQFF. The CDR3 bases are TGTGCCAGCTCCCGAGGACTAGCGGGAGTATCCTACAATGAGCAGTTCTTC.

The chain is built from TRBV7-9 and TRBJ2-3, with a possible D match to TRBD2 (7 bases). The CDR3 covers 15 residues. Deletions cut 3 bases from V and 2 bases from J, with 12 bases between. CDR1 and CDR2 from the germline V gene are SEHNR and FQNEAQ (reference sequence). CDR3 in DNA: TGTGCCAGCAGCTTGGGGCGGGGGCCCACAGATACGCAGTATTTT. It specifies CASSLGRGPTDTQYF.

J is TRBJ1-4 and V is TRBV5-5; D gene ambiguous. V was cut by 3 bases and J by 2 bases, with 11 bases left in between. The CDR3 spans 15 residues. CDR1 SGHKS and CDR2 YYEKEE come from the germline V gene (reference sequence). The CDR3 reads CASSYSSATNEKLFF. In DNA, the CDR3 is TGTGCCAGCAGCTACAGTAGTGCGACTAATGAAAAACTGTTTTTT.

The chain is built from TRBV29-1 and TRBJ2-1, with TRBD2 matching 12 bases. The V gene end was trimmed by 3 bases and the J gene end by 9 bases; junction bases not matched to a gene: 6. Germline V lookup: CDR1 SQVTM, CDR2 ANQGSEA. The length of the CDR3 is 14 residues. Written as DNA, the CDR3 is TGCAGCGTTGAGACTAGCGGGGGTGCGGGTGAGCAGTTCTTC. Its translation: CSVETSGGAGEQFF.

Only one count was recorded for this clone. The genes are TRBV6-1 and TRBJ1-2; D remains unclear. Trimming took 3 bases from V and 6 from J, leaving 8 bases between them. Germline V CDR1 and CDR2: MNHNS, SASEGT. This CDR3 region has 12 residues. The CDR3 loop is CASSDGWDGYTF. The CDR3, as DNA: TGTGCCAGCAGTGATGGTTGGGATGGCTACACCTTC.

J is TRBJ2-2 and V is TRBV2; no clear D gene. CDR1 and CDR2 from the germline V gene are SNHLY and FYNNEI. Trimming removed 5 bases from V and 3 bases from J, with 10 bases in between. The CDR3 sequence is 14 residues long. The CDR3 bases are TGTGCCAGCAGTTCCGGGTCTTACACCGGGGAGCTGTTTTTT. This codes for CASSSGSYTGELFF.

The chain joins TRBV20-1 to TRBJ1-1, with D uncertain. The V gene lost 3 bases and the J gene lost 4 bases, with 9 bases spanning the gap. There are 12 residues in the CDR3. The germline V gene has CDR1 DFQATT and CDR2 SNEGSKA (reference sequence). This CDR3 is CSASSRGTEAFF. The CDR3 coding sequence is TGCAGTGCTAGTTCCCGGGGCACTGAAGCTTTCTTT.

This rearrangement joins TRBV30 to TRBJ1-2; 7 bases are a match to TRBD1. The J segment lost 7 bases and the V segment lost 0 bases, leaving 11 bases of the junction unmatched. The CDR3 runs 15 residues. From germline, CDR1 is GTSNPN and CDR2 SVGIG (reference sequence). The CDR3 nucleotides read TGTGCCTGGAGTGTCATAGGGGGCTTCTTCCCTGGCTACACCTTC. Residues: CAWSVIGGFFPGYTF.

V and J are TRBV3-1 (or the pseudogene TRBV3-2) and TRBJ1-1; no definite D call. V lost 3 bases to trimming and J lost 1 base, with 12 bases between them. The V gene's germline CDR1 is LGHDT and CDR2 YNNKEL (reference sequence). CDR3 size: 15 residues. The CDR3 DNA follows: TGTGCCAGCAGCCAGACCGGCACGAAGAACACTGAAGCTTTCTTT. The encoded protein is CASSQTGTKNTEAFF.

This chain links TRBV12-3 or TRBV12-4 with TRBJ1-2; D remains ambiguous. The V gene lost 0 bases and the J gene lost 10 bases, with 9 bases spanning the gap. This CDR3 contains 12 residues. The CDR3 region is CASSLARADYTF. In DNA form, the CDR3 reads TGTGCCAGCAGTTTAGCCCGGGCGGACTACACCTTC.

The chain carries TRBV27 and TRBJ2-3; 11 bases map to TRBD2. Per the germline V gene, CDR1 is MNHEY and CDR2 is SMNVEV (reference sequence). This CDR3 region has 18 residues. The ends lost 1 base at V and 0 bases at J; junction bases unmatched: 6. CDR3 in amino acids: CASSLFGTSGSSTDTQYF. The CDR3 DNA reads TGTGCCAGCAGTTTATTTGGGACTAGCGGCTCTAGCACAGATACGCAGTATTTT.

CDR3 in DNA: TGTGCCAGCAGGACTAGCGGGAAGATAGATACGCAGTATTTT. The encoded protein is CASRTSGKIDTQYF. The V and J genes are TRBV6-5 and TRBJ2-3; 11 bases are shared with TRBD2. The V gene end was trimmed by 6 bases and the J gene end by 5 bases; junction bases not matched to a gene: 4. From germline, CDR1 is MNHEY and CDR2 SVGAGI. The CDR3 contains 14 residues.

J is TRBJ1-2 and V is TRBV5-1; no clear D. The germline V gene encodes CDR1 SGHRS and CDR2 YFSETQ. The CDR3 is made up of 13 amino acids. V lost 0 bases and J lost 3, with 6 bases in between. The DNA of the CDR3 is TGCGCCAGCAGCTTGGACATGTACTATGGCTACACCTTC. Amino acids: CASSLDMYYGYTF.